This paragraph reports one T cell receptor beta chain. Antigen: not known. This entry belongs to a study of blood T cells in healthy people across ages. Notes on the study in general: More naive CD4+ cells and higher diversity marked long-lived donors relative to aged donors.

In germline, CDR1 is DFQATT, CDR2 SNEGSKA (reference sequence). Trimming took 5 bases from V and 4 from J, leaving 11 bases between them. The CDR3 is 12 residues long. Healthy Russian Caucasian donors spanned ages about 6 to 90 years. Every donor contributed ten milliliters of peripheral blood by blood draw. The second PCR ran about 6 to 11 cycles with a sample-barcoded 5' primer and J-beta primers. From the 5' RACE reads, TCRdb called clonotypes with MiXCR, one entry per CDR3 protein. The sample includes about 780,000 distinct CDR3 sequences, around 45% of them seen just once. The gene calls are TRBV20-1 and TRBJ1-2; maybe TRBD1 (6 bases). Input material: blood. The receptor comes from a man at least 80 years old in good health. The CDR3, as DNA: TGCAGTGCTGAGACAGGCGGCTATGGCTACACCTTC. Protein product: CSAETGGYGYTF.